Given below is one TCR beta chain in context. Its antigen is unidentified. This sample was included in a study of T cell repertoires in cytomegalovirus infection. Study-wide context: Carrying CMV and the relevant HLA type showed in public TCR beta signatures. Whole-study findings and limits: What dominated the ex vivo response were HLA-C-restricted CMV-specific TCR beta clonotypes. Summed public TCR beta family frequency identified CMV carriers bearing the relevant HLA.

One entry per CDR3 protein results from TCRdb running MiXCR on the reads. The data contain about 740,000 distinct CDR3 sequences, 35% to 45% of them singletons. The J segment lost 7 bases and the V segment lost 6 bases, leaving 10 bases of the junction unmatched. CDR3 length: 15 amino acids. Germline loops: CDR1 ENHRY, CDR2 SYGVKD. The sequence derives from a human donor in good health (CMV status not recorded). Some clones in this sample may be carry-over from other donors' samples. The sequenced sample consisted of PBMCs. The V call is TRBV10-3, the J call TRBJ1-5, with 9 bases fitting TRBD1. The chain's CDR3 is CAISPDRGFGQPQHF. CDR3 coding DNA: TGTGCCATCAGCCCGGACAGGGGATTCGGACAGCCCCAGCATTTT.